The rows below give T cell receptor beta chains drawn from one sample of a study of blood T cell repertoires in COVID-19. The table came from immunoSEQ multiplex PCR; TCRdb's copy has only in-frame clones and leaves some out. This repertoire shows hundreds of thousands of clones, 75% to 90% found once; its top ten account for roughly 4.3%. Input material: peripheral blood. All receptors derive from a woman aged 25 to 39 with acute or convalescent COVID-19. Both conserved end residues are part of each CDR3. D genes are given only for firm matches. The listing skips clone size in some rows; elsewhere it reads once, few, many or a size class.

D: NA; J: TRBJ1-5; size: few; V: TRBV7-6; DNA: TGTGCCAGCAGCTCCCCAGGGCCGCTGGGGCAAGGGCCCCAGCATTTT; CDR3: CASSSPGPLGQGPQHF
D: NA; J: TRBJ1-4; size: NA; V: TRBV5-1; DNA: TGCGCCAGCAGCTTGGGGGGGCGTAGTTGGACTAATGAAAAACTGTTTTTT; CDR3: CASSLGGRSWTNEKLFF
D: NA; J: TRBJ1-5; size: NA; V: TRBV5-1; DNA: TGCGCCAGCCGTATCAGGGTTAGCAATCAGCCCCAGCATTTT; CDR3: CASRIRVSNQPQHF
D: TRBD1; J: TRBJ2-1; size: NA; V: TRBV7-9; DNA: TGTGCCAGCCAGGGTGACAGGGGGCAACCCTACAATGAGCAGTTCTTC; CDR3: CASQGDRGQPYNEQFF
D: TRBD1; J: TRBJ2-2; size: NA; V: TRBV4-1; DNA: TGCGCCAGCAGCCAGGGGACAGGCCTTAGCACCGGGGAGCTGTTTTTT; CDR3: CASSQGTGLSTGELFF
D: NA; J: TRBJ2-6; size: NA; V: TRBV5-1; DNA: TGCGCCAGTAAGTTAGGGGCAGAAAAAGGCTCTGGGGCCAACGTCCTGACTTTC; CDR3: CASKLGAEKGSGANVLTF
D: TRBD2; J: TRBJ2-5; size: NA; V: TRBV5-1; DNA: TGCGCCAGCAGCTCTGACGGCGGGGGACAAGAGACCCAGTACTTC; CDR3: CASSSDGGGQETQYF
D: TRBD2; J: TRBJ2-1; size: NA; V: TRBV7-2; DNA: TGTGCCAGCAGCTTGAGCGGGGGGGATTACAATGAGCAGTTCTTC; CDR3: CASSLSGGDYNEQFF
D: NA; J: TRBJ2-5; size: NA; V: TRBV10-3; DNA: TGTGCCATCAGTGATTCCGGCAGGGGCCAGCTAGTAGAGACCCAGTACTTC; CDR3: CAISDSGRGQLVETQYF
D: TRBD1; J: TRBJ2-3; size: NA; V: TRBV18; DNA: TGTGCCAGCTCACCACCGGGGACAGAAAGCACAGATACGCAGTATTTT; CDR3: CASSPPGTESTDTQYF
D: NA; J: TRBJ2-3; size: once; V: TRBV10-3; DNA: TGTGCCATCAGTGGGGGGGGCGGCACAGATACGCAGTATTTT; CDR3: CAISGGGGTDTQYF
D: NA; J: TRBJ1-6; size: NA; V: TRBV15; DNA: TGTGCCACCAGCAGAGAAACAGAGGGAGGGGCCCTCCACTTT; CDR3: CATSRETEGGALHF
D: NA; J: TRBJ2-1; size: NA; V: TRBV7-9; DNA: TGTGCCAGCAGCGACCGCCTAGCGCCTGAGCAGTTCTTC; CDR3: CASSDRLAPEQFF
D: TRBD2; J: TRBJ2-7; size: NA; V: TRBV6-5; DNA: TGTGCCAGTAGAGAGTTTAGCGGGGGGGCGGGAGAGCAGTACTTC; CDR3: CASREFSGGAGEQYF
D: TRBD1; J: TRBJ1-3; size: NA; V: TRBV10-1; DNA: TGCGCCAGCTACCGCGGGACAGGGAGTTTGGGAAACACCATATATTTT; CDR3: CASYRGTGSLGNTIYF
D: TRBD2; J: TRBJ2-5; size: NA; V: TRBV27; DNA: TGTGCCAGCAGTTTATACGGGGAGGGTGGCCAAGAGACCCAGTACTTC; CDR3: CASSLYGEGGQETQYF
D: TRBD1; J: TRBJ1-2; size: NA; V: TRBV9; DNA: TGTGCCAGCAGCGAACCTCGACAGGGGTTCAACTATGGCTACACCTTC; CDR3: CASSEPRQGFNYGYTF
D: NA; J: TRBJ1-2; size: NA; V: TRBV24-1; DNA: TGTGCCACCAGTGAGGACAAGGGAAAGACGGGTGGTGGCTACACCTTC; CDR3: CATSEDKGKTGGGYTF
D: NA; J: TRBJ2-1; size: once; V: TRBV29-1; DNA: TGCAGCGTCGTACTTCGAGGGGGGGGCCTAAATGAGCAGTTCTTC; CDR3: CSVVLRGGGLNEQFF
D: TRBD1; J: TRBJ2-2; size: NA; V: TRBV5-1; DNA: TGCGCCAGCAGCTATGGACAGGGGGACACCGGGGAGCTGTTTTTT; CDR3: CASSYGQGDTGELFF
D: NA; J: TRBJ2-2; size: NA; V: TRBV5-1; DNA: TGCGCCAGCAGCACGGACACAGGAGTAAACACCGGGGAGCTGTTTTTT; CDR3: CASSTDTGVNTGELFF
D: NA; J: TRBJ2-1; size: NA; V: TRBV2; DNA: TGTGCCAGCACTGGCGGCAATGAGCAGTTCTTC; CDR3: CASTGGNEQFF
D: NA; J: TRBJ2-1; size: NA; V: TRBV6-1; DNA: TGTGCCAGCAGTGCTTCGGCAGGTTTGGCCCTCTACAATGAGCAGTTCTTC; CDR3: CASSASAGLALYNEQFF
D: NA; J: TRBJ2-7; size: NA; V: TRBV6-1; DNA: TGTGCCAGCAGTGAAGCCCCAGGGTCCACGCCCTACGAGCAGTACTTC; CDR3: CASSEAPGSTPYEQYF
D: NA; J: TRBJ1-5; size: NA; V: TRBV6-1; DNA: TGTGCCAGCAGTGAAGGTCGAGTGGGGAGGCAGCCCCAGCATTTT; CDR3: CASSEGRVGRQPQHF
D: NA; J: TRBJ2-2; size: NA; V: TRBV10-3; DNA: TGTGCCACCCGAGATTGGGACAATTACGGGGAGCTGTTTTTT; CDR3: CATRDWDNYGELFF
D: NA; J: TRBJ1-5; size: NA; V: TRBV4-1; DNA: TGCGCCAGCAGCTCAGGGGTGCATCAGCCCCAGCATTTT; CDR3: CASSSGVHQPQHF
D: NA; J: TRBJ2-7; size: NA; V: TRBV5-1; DNA: TGCGCCAGCAGCTTGGGGGACAACACCTACGAGCAGTACTTC; CDR3: CASSLGDNTYEQYF
D: TRBD1; J: TRBJ1-1; size: NA; V: TRBV20-1; DNA: TGCAGTGCCCCCCAGGGGGCTGAAGCTTTCTTT; CDR3: CSAPQGAEAFF
D: NA; J: TRBJ2-7; size: NA; V: TRBV9; DNA: TGTGCCAGCAGCGCAGGACTCACCGCCTCCTACGAGCAGTACTTC; CDR3: CASSAGLTASYEQYF
D: TRBD1; J: TRBJ2-7; size: few; V: TRBV28; DNA: TGTGCCAGCACCGCCCGGGACAGGGGACCCTACGAGCAGTACTTC; CDR3: CASTARDRGPYEQYF
D: NA; J: TRBJ2-7; size: NA; V: TRBV5-1; DNA: TGCGCCAGCAGCTTCAGGGACGAGCAGTACTTC; CDR3: CASSFRDEQYF
D: NA; J: TRBJ1-5; size: NA; V: TRBV6-5; DNA: TGTGCCAGCAGTTCGAGGGGGAATCAGCCCCAGCATTTT; CDR3: CASSSRGNQPQHF
D: NA; J: TRBJ1-2; size: NA; V: TRBV24-1; DNA: TGTGCCACCAGTGATTCAGACAGGTACTATGGCTACACCTTC; CDR3: CATSDSDRYYGYTF
D: TRBD1; J: TRBJ1-2; size: NA; V: TRBV27; DNA: TGTGCCAGCAGTTTTAGGACAGGGGCAGGCTACACCTTC; CDR3: CASSFRTGAGYTF
D: TRBD2; J: TRBJ2-3; size: once; V: TRBV5-1; DNA: TGCGCCAGCAGCTTGTCTCCTAGCGGGGGGGCCTTACTGACAGATACGCAGTATTTT; CDR3: CASSLSPSGGALLTDTQYF
D: NA; J: TRBJ1-4; size: NA; V: TRBV10-3; DNA: TGTGCCATCAGTGAGGGGAGGGAGAATGAAAAACTGTTTTTT; CDR3: CAISEGRENEKLFF
D: NA; J: TRBJ1-1; size: NA; V: TRBV6-5; DNA: TGTGCCAGCAGTTACTCCGGGGAGCTAAACAAAGCTTTCTTT; CDR3: CASSYSGELNKAFF
D: NA; J: TRBJ2-5; size: NA; V: TRBV29-1; DNA: TGCAGCTACGGCGGGGCACAAGAGACCCAGTACTTC; CDR3: CSYGGAQETQYF
D: NA; J: TRBJ1-3; size: NA; V: TRBV3-1/TRBV3-2; DNA: TGTGCCAGCAGCCAAGGGCAGGGTTCGTTCAACACCATATATTTT; CDR3: CASSQGQGSFNTIYF
D: TRBD1; J: TRBJ2-2; size: NA; V: TRBV25-1; DNA: TGTGCCAGCACCCCATCAGGGACAGGTGGGACCGGGGAGCTGTTTTTT; CDR3: CASTPSGTGGTGELFF
D: TRBD1; J: TRBJ2-3; size: NA; V: TRBV6-5; DNA: TGTGCCGCCTCGTCTGGGACAGGGTCACTCGATACGCAGTATTTT; CDR3: CAASSGTGSLDTQYF
D: NA; J: TRBJ2-5; size: NA; V: TRBV9; DNA: TGTGCCAGCAGCGTAGCTACGAGGGCAGGACAAGAGACCCAGTACTTC; CDR3: CASSVATRAGQETQYF
D: NA; J: TRBJ1-5; size: NA; V: TRBV3-1/TRBV3-2; DNA: TGTGCCAGCAGCCAAGTCGGGAGGGGACCCCAGCATTTT; CDR3: CASSQVGRGPQHF
D: TRBD1; J: TRBJ2-3; size: NA; V: TRBV19; DNA: TGTGCCAGTAGTATGTATCGGGACAGGGTCGGGGATACGCAGTATTTT; CDR3: CASSMYRDRVGDTQYF
D: NA; J: TRBJ2-1; size: NA; V: TRBV7-3; DNA: TGTGCCAGCAGCTTAGGATACCGGGGAGAGCAGTTCTTC; CDR3: CASSLGYRGEQFF
D: TRBD1; J: TRBJ2-2; size: once; V: TRBV24-1; DNA: TGTGCCACCAGTGGGTTCATGGGACAGGGGGCTGGCGGGGAGCTGTTTTTT; CDR3: CATSGFMGQGAGGELFF
D: TRBD1; J: TRBJ2-4; size: NA; V: TRBV28; DNA: TGTGCCAGCAGTCACCACCCGGGACAGGGTTTCTTC; CDR3: CASSHHPGQGFF
D: NA; J: TRBJ2-7; size: NA; V: TRBV12-3/TRBV12-4; DNA: TGTGCCAGCAGTTTAGTTGAGCGCTACGAGCAGTACTTC; CDR3: CASSLVERYEQYF
D: NA; J: TRBJ1-6; size: few; V: TRBV27; DNA: TGTGCCAGCAGTTACGGGTCCAATTCACCCCTCCACTTT; CDR3: CASSYGSNSPLHF